The rows below give T cell receptor beta chains drawn from one sample of a study of vaccination and CD4 T cells after COVID-19. These receptors' antigens are unknown. TCRdb reprocessed the PCR reads via MiXCR and lists one record per CDR3 protein. The repertoire has around 19,000 distinct CDR3 sequences, around 80% of them found once; the top ten carry less than 20%. The source material was CD4+ T cells from blood, cultured in vitro, sampled after SARS-CoV-2 vaccination. The receptors were gathered from a human donor who received a COVID-19 vaccine. Both conserved end residues are part of each CDR3. Fields, in order: CDR3 length, V gene, J gene, CDR3 protein.

>15|TRBV14|TRBJ1-1
CASNLGGTMNTEAFF
>13|TRBV20-1|TRBJ1-4
CSAKDRAKEKLFF
>16|TRBV6-5|TRBJ2-6
CASSYSGGPGANVLTF
>14|TRBV20-1|TRBJ1-4
CSVLMGQGNEKLFF
>17|TRBV20-1|TRBJ1-4
CSARGSGTPAGNEKLFF
>16|TRBV11-3|TRBJ1-6
CASSRSKGQGKSPLHF
>12|TRBV20-1|TRBJ1-5
CSVMWGNQPQHF
>14|TRBV20-1|TRBJ2-5
CSAHNSGGGETQYF
>20|TRBV7-2|TRBJ2-2
CASSPKRGLAGGVNTGELFF
>14|TRBV6-1|TRBJ1-5
CASSDGNYNQPQHF
>14|TRBV27|TRBJ1-2
CASSPNRGFYGYTF
>13|TRBV19|TRBJ1-2
CASSIQDLGGYTF
>15|TRBV7-9|TRBJ2-7
CASSRGAQGAKEQYF
>15|TRBV12-5|TRBJ1-6
CASSLVRQNFSPLHF
>12|TRBV2|TRBJ1-3
CASRGDRDTIYF
>15|TRBV12-5|TRBJ2-3
CASGQGAIQTDTQYF
>14|TRBV25-1|TRBJ1-2
CASSEYRGNYGYTF
>14|TRBV20-1|TRBJ1-2
CSAHRTGFNYGYTF
>15|TRBV7-6|TRBJ1-4
CASSPHRGGNEKLFF
>14|TRBV20-1|TRBJ2-2
CSAGAGGNTGELFF
>13|TRBV6-1|TRBJ2-5
CASSEVIKETQYF
>12|TRBV30|TRBJ1-2
CACTRGGYGYTF
>16|TRBV7-9|TRBJ1-2
CASSLALATGRHGYTF
>16|TRBV15|TRBJ2-1
CATSRELAGGYNEQFF
>16|TRBV6-1|TRBJ2-7
CASSPVGRGVGAEQYF
>14|TRBV20-1|TRBJ2-7
CSARHLDRGYEQYF
>13|TRBV12-3/TRBV12-4|TRBJ2-2
CASSLRNTGELFF
>14|TRBV10-1|TRBJ1-2
CASSESRGSYGYTF
>14|TRBV11-2|TRBJ1-2
CASSFPGPRGGYTF
>15|TRBV2|TRBJ1-6
CASRGWGTSNSPLHF
>13|TRBV30|TRBJ1-1
CAWKSQAYTEAFF
>15|TRBV7-2|TRBJ1-2
CASSGVGTANYGYTF
>14|TRBV9|TRBJ1-2
CASSVVGQGGGYTF
>14|TRBV2|TRBJ1-5
CASSEGARDQPQHF
>16|TRBV24-1|TRBJ2-3
CATSTVRGKYTDTQYF
>16|TRBV6-5|TRBJ1-2
CASSFSPGTGGDGYTF
>14|TRBV20-1|TRBJ2-5
CSLLSGGAGETQYF
>16|TRBV15|TRBJ2-5
CATSRVRDSISETQYF
>16|TRBV11-1|TRBJ1-6
CASSLAPGQNNSPLHF
>13|TRBV10-1|TRBJ1-2
CASSPRRTDGYTF
>15|TRBV5-1|TRBJ2-2
CASTPDPHVGGELFF
>15|TRBV6-1|TRBJ1-5
CASSGGGAPNQPQHF
>13|TRBV27|TRBJ1-2
CASSTTGFEGYTF
>16|TRBV7-3|TRBJ1-2
CASSLRQGSGNYGYTF
>15|TRBV7-6|TRBJ2-7
CASSPAGARSYEQYF
>14|TRBV19|TRBJ1-2
CASSPGQGVGGYTF
>13|TRBV24-1|TRBJ2-7
CATSDWGSGEQYF
>13|TRBV7-2|TRBJ1-6
CASSSGFNSPLHF
>14|TRBV28|TRBJ1-1
CASKQGRQFMRAFF
>13|TRBV6-4|TRBJ2-2
CATSLQGAGELFF
>13|TRBV5-4|TRBJ2-5
CASSFTSEETQYF
>13|TRBV2|TRBJ2-3
CASLNRDTYTQYF
>13|TRBV10-1|TRBJ2-7
CASSIGRGYEQYF
>15|TRBV7-6|TRBJ2-3
CASSLGTGFTDTQYF